This T cell receptor beta chain originates from a study of cytomegalovirus exposure and HLA in healthy donors. Study-level background: As released early, the data held roughly 85 million unique TCRs from HLA-typed donors. Broader study findings: Prediction of most subjects' HLA-A and HLA-B alleles by TCR beta sequences was reportedly accurate. Later findings reportedly placed an Asian-associated ancestry cluster below the roughly 670-donor mean for N-insertions.

Between the trimmed V and J ends, which lost 5 bases and 4 bases, there was a span of 17 bases. This CDR3 contains 15 residues. Germline CDR1 is SGHTA and CDR2 is FQGNSA. The PCR contained 60 Vbeta and 13 Jbeta primers. Assay: immunoSEQ multiplex PCR; the TCRdb copy retains only in-frame clones and omits some. The sample consists of about 130,000 clones, around 78% of them appearing once. Of note for this clone: Its antigen is unknown.

The sample consisted of PBMCs. This chain joins TRBV7-2 and TRBJ1-1, with D uncertain. The clonotype originates from a woman between 45 and 65 years old in good health and CMV-seronegative. As DNA, the CDR3 is TGTGCCAGCAGCACAACTGGCGGGTCTGGCACTGAAGCTTTCTTT. Translated: CASSTTGGSGTEAFF.